A single sample is the source of the 31 T cell receptor beta chains below, sequenced in a study of neurological immune-mediated disorders. TCRdb re-analysed the 5' RACE reads in MiXCR, keeping a single row per CDR3 protein. The table has about 74,000 distinct CDR3 sequences, less than 5.5% seen once. Sequencing was performed on PBMCs. The receptors originated from a man aged 18-30 years with multiple sclerosis.

This clonotype was found many times. This chain links TRBV7-9 with TRBJ1-2; D possibly corresponds to TRBD1 (6 bases). Trimming removed 5 bases at V and 2 bases at J, with 15 bases between. Germline V lookup: CDR1 SEHNR, CDR2 FQNEAQ (reference sequence). The CDR3 has 15 residues. CDR3 sequence: CASSLQGTMNYGYTF. CDR3 DNA sequence: TGTGCCAGCAGCCTACAGGGCACCATGAACTATGGCTACACCTTC.

This clonotype was recorded many times. The V call is TRBV7-2, the J call TRBJ1-4; possible D gene TRBD1, 6 bases. This CDR3 is 13 amino acids long. CDR1 is SGHTA, CDR2 FQGNSA, per germline. The V and J ends lost 1 base and 11 bases respectively, with 11 bases between them. The CDR3 protein is CASSLVRGWKLFF. DNA for the CDR3: TGTGCCAGCAGCTTAGTCAGGGGATGGAAACTGTTTTTT.

This clonotype has more than one count but fewer than ten. The chain links TRBV30 to TRBJ1-1, with D uncertain. Trimming left V 8 bases short and J 3 bases short, with 13 bases between. In germline, CDR1 is GTSNPN, CDR2 SVGIG (reference sequence). The CDR3 has 12 residues. Here the CDR3 DNA reads TGTGCCATCGGGGTGTGGGACACTGAAGCTTTCTTT. Residues: CAIGVWDTEAFF. Combining the CDR3 with reference TRBV30 and TRBJ1-1 gives the whole variable domain SQTIHQWPATLVQPVGSPLSLECTVEGTSNPNLYWYRQAAGRGLQLLFYSVGIGQISSEVPQNLSASRPQDRQFILSSKKLLLSDSGFYLCAIGVWDTEAFFGQGTRLTVV.

This clonotype has at least ten counts. The chain is built from TRBV30 and TRBJ2-7; TRBD1 agrees at 9 bases. Germline loops: CDR1 GTSNPN, CDR2 SVGIG (reference sequence). The CDR3 totals 15 residues. Trimming cost V 0 bases and J 4 bases; bases outside gene matches: 7. Written as DNA, the CDR3 is TGTGCCTGGAGTGTATGGGGGACAGGGTTGTACGAGCAGTACTTC. Translated, it gives CAWSVWGTGLYEQYF.

This clonotype has a count of ten or more. This chain joins TRBV5-1 and TRBJ2-1, with 12 bases that match TRBD2. The V segment lost 4 bases and the J segment 10 bases; nucleotides outside the gene matches: 12. CDR1 and CDR2 from the germline V gene are SGHRS and YFSETQ. The CDR3 consists of 16 residues. This CDR3 is CASSLWTSGADGEQFF. The DNA for the CDR3 is TGCGCCAGCAGCCTCTGGACTAGCGGGGCCGACGGGGAGCAGTTCTTC.

The table lists this clonotype with many counts. The rearrangement links TRBV11-2 to TRBJ2-5, with D unclear. With 5 bases removed from V and 3 bases from J, the gap between germline ends came to 10 bases. The CDR3 consists of 13 residues. Per the germline V gene, CDR1 is SGHAT and CDR2 is FQNNGV. The CDR3 sequence is CASSLRQEETQYF. The CDR3 coding sequence is TGTGCCAGCAGCCTTCGACAAGAAGAGACCCAGTACTTC.

There are a few counts of this clonotype. The gene calls are TRBV6-1 and TRBJ2-7, with D possibly being TRBD2 (5 bases). This CDR3 is built from 10 residues. Between the trimmed V and J ends, which lost 8 bases and 5 bases, there was a span of 7 bases. CDR1 MNHNS and CDR2 SASEGT come from the germline V gene. DNA of the CDR3: TGTGCCAGCGGGGAGCACGAGCAGTACTTC. Protein: CASGEHEQYF.

The table lists this clonotype with many counts. The chain is built from TRBV12-3 or TRBV12-4 and TRBJ1-5; a weak D match, TRBD1 (5 bases). This CDR3 region has 13 residues. Deletions cut 5 bases from V and 4 bases from J, with 9 bases between. As DNA, the CDR3 is TGTGCCAGCAGTGAGGGACGAAATCAGCCCCAGCATTTT. This translates into CASSEGRNQPQHF.

This clonotype came up many times. The chain combines TRBV24-1 with TRBJ1-2, with D unclear. The CDR3 is 15 amino acids. V was shortened by 1 base and J by 1 base, with 9 bases between the two germline ends. Germline V gives CDR1 KGHDR, CDR2 SFDVKD. The CDR3 protein is CATSDFDGSNYGYTF. The CDR3 DNA reads TGTGCCACCAGTGATTTCGACGGGAGTAACTATGGCTACACCTTC.

This clonotype was observed many times. The chain has TRBV12-3 or TRBV12-4 and TRBJ1-1; D might be TRBD1 (6 bases). The CDR3 contains 15 residues. Trimming took off 2 bases at V and 2 bases at J, with 12 bases between the two ends. The CDR3 sequence is CASSLNTGPNTEAFF. For the CDR3, the DNA is TGTGCCAGCAGTTTAAACACAGGGCCAAACACTGAAGCTTTCTTT.

This clonotype has ten or more counts. V gene TRBV20-1 combines with J gene TRBJ2-3; D may be TRBD1 or TRBD2 (5 bases each). From germline, CDR1 is DFQATT and CDR2 SNEGSKA (reference sequence). The CDR3 has 12 residues. CDR3 sequence: CSSRDQTDTQYF. DNA for the CDR3: TGCTCGAGCCGGGACCAAACAGATACGCAGTATTTT.

Note on this clonotype: Being one base from a much bigger clone, this may be a read error. The CDR3 DNA is TGTGCCATCAGTGAGTTGGGAAAATCCTACGAGCAGTACTTC. This gives the protein CAISELGKSYEQYF. The chain uses TRBV10-3 and TRBJ2-7; D is undetermined. Germline CDR1 is ENHRY and CDR2 is SYGVKD. The CDR3 is 14 amino acids. V dropped 1 base and J dropped 1 base, with 8 bases sitting between them.

This clonotype was seen ten or more times. The J gene is TRBJ2-3, the V gene TRBV2; D is tentatively TRBD1 or TRBD2 (6 bases each). Looked up from germline, CDR1 is SNHLY and CDR2 is FYNNEI. The CDR3 consists of 13 residues. With 7 bases removed from V and 1 base from J, the gap between germline ends came to 9 bases. CDR3: CASKGEGTDTQYF. CDR3 DNA: TGTGCCAGCAAGGGGGAGGGCACAGATACGCAGTATTTT. Together with reference TRBV2 and TRBJ2-3, the CDR3 gives the full variable domain: EPEVTQTPSHQVTQMGQEVILRCVPISNHLYFYWYRQILGQKVEFLVSFYNNEISEKSEIFDDQFSVERPDGSNFTLKIRSTKLEDSAMYFCASKGEGTDTQYFGPGTRLTVL.

This clonotype was recorded at least ten times. The genes are TRBV5-1 and TRBJ2-5; unclear D gene. Looked up from germline, CDR1 is SGHRS and CDR2 is YFSETQ. The CDR3 loop spans 17 amino acids. Trimming removed 0 bases from V and 2 bases from J, with 17 bases in between. The CDR3 loop reads CASSLDLTFKPQETQYF. The CDR3 nucleotides read TGCGCCAGCAGCTTGGACCTTACCTTTAAACCTCAAGAGACCCAGTACTTC.

This clonotype has ten or more counts. The rearrangement links TRBV7-9 to TRBJ1-1; possibly TRBD1 for D (6 bases). This CDR3 comprises 12 residues. The germline CDR1 and CDR2 sequences are SEHNR and FQNEAQ (reference sequence). V was clipped by 5 bases and J by 7 bases, with 11 bases between them. CDR3 sequence: CASSRDNGEAFF. The CDR3 coding sequence is TGTGCCAGCAGCCGGGACAATGGTGAAGCTTTCTTT.

This clonotype was found many times. This chain connects TRBV3-1 to TRBJ2-3; 10 bases map to TRBD1. The CDR3 covers 14 residues. Per the germline V gene, CDR1 is LGHDT and CDR2 is YNNKEL (reference sequence). V dropped 5 bases and J dropped 2; count of bases not matched to a gene: 1. The CDR3 sequence is CASSGQGDTDTQYF. CDR3 DNA sequence: TGTGCCAGCAGCGGACAGGGGGACACAGATACGCAGTATTTT.

This clonotype was recorded at least ten times. One end of the junction does not line up with germline, which may come from a read error. V usage is TRBV5-1 and J usage is TRBJ1-5, with 9 bases aligning to TRBD1. This CDR3 region has 15 residues. Looked up from germline, CDR1 is SGHRS and CDR2 is YFSETQ. CDR3 loop: CASSLGTGAGKPQNF. The CDR3, as DNA: TGCGCCAGCAGCTTGGGGACAGGGGCCGGGAAGCCCCAGAATTTT.

This clonotype was recorded many times. J is TRBJ1-1 and V is TRBV12-3 or TRBV12-4, with D perhaps matching TRBD1 (5 bases). The CDR3 loop spans 13 amino acids. With 5 bases removed from V and 4 bases from J, the gap between germline ends came to 11 bases. CDR3 residues: CASSKRGRTEAFF. Here the CDR3 DNA reads TGTGCCAGCAGTAAAAGGGGTCGCACTGAAGCTTTCTTT.

This clonotype was seen many times. CDR3 DNA: TGTGCCAGCAGCCAAGATCGGGCTAGCGGATTCTCCTACGAGCAGTACTTC. Translation: CASSQDRASGFSYEQYF. This chain links TRBV4-2 with TRBJ2-7; 7 nucleotides match TRBD2. Trimming cost V 0 bases and J 0 bases; bases outside gene matches: 8. Germline V gene lookup returns CDR1 LGHNA and CDR2 YNFKEQ. There are 17 residues in the CDR3.

This clonotype was picked up many times. The V call is TRBV27, the J call TRBJ2-7, with a tentative D call TRBD2 (5 bases). V gave up 5 bases and J gave up 6 bases, with 14 bases separating them. CDR1 and CDR2 (germline): MNHEY, SMNVEV (reference sequence). This CDR3 region has 13 residues. The DNA for the CDR3 is TGTGCCAGCAGTCCGATAGAAGGAGGCGAGCAGTACTTC. This sequence encodes CASSPIEGGEQYF.

This clonotype was detected only a few times. A read error is possible here, since a much larger clone lies one base away. The chain carries TRBV20-1 and TRBJ1-1; D gene ambiguous. Germline V gives CDR1 DFQATT, CDR2 SNEGSKA (reference sequence). The CDR3 contains 13 residues. The CDR3 is CSVPGPGRTDAFF. The CDR3 bases are TGCAGTGTCCCTGGGCCGGGGAGGACTGATGCTTTCTTT.

There are many counts of this clonotype. The V call is TRBV7-6, the J call TRBJ1-2; D is perhaps TRBD1 (6 bases). V gave up 5 bases and J gave up 4 bases, with 11 bases separating them. The CDR3 is 13 amino acids. CDR1 and CDR2 from the germline V gene are SGHVS and FNYEAQ. The CDR3 nucleotides are TGTGCCAGCAGCCCGACAGGTTTCTATGGCTACACCTTC. It yields the protein CASSPTGFYGYTF.

This clonotype was observed a handful of times. This chain connects TRBV10-3 to TRBJ2-7; TRBD1 aligns across 9 bases. CDR1 is ENHRY and CDR2 is SYGVKD in the germline V gene. This CDR3 region has 16 residues. V trimming: 4 bases; J trimming: 7 bases; junction bases outside the gene matches: 14. The chain's CDR3 is CAISGTGVPSRQEQYF. For the CDR3, the DNA is TGTGCCATCAGTGGGACAGGGGTCCCCTCTAGGCAAGAGCAGTACTTC.

Many counts were recorded for this clonotype. This chain connects TRBV5-1 to TRBJ2-1; TRBD2 might be the D (7 bases). With 0 bases removed from V and 1 base from J, the gap between germline ends came to 14 bases. CDR3 length: 17 residues. Germline V lookup: CDR1 SGHRS, CDR2 YFSETQ. The CDR3 DNA reads as TGCGCCAGCAGCTTGGCGTCGGGGGGCCTTTCCTACAATGAGCAGTTCTTC. It translates to CASSLASGGLSYNEQFF.

This clonotype was observed at least ten times. This chain connects TRBV7-2 to TRBJ2-5; tentatively, D is TRBD2 (5 bases). The CDR3 consists of 13 residues. Germline assignment: CDR1 SGHTA and CDR2 FQGNSA. Trimming shortened V by 0 bases and J by 5 bases, and 7 bases separated the two germline ends. DNA of the CDR3: TGTGCCAGCAGCTTAGCCCGGAGGGAGACCCAGTACTTC. Translated: CASSLARRETQYF. Filled out from reference TRBV7-2 and TRBJ2-5, the complete variable domain reads GAGVSQSPSNKVTEKGKDVELRCDPISGHTALYWYRQSLGQGLEFLIYFQGNSAPDKSGLPSDRFSAERTGGSVSTLTIQRTQQEDSAVYLCASSLARRETQYFGPGTRLLVL.

This clonotype was counted many times. The chain combines TRBV27 with TRBJ1-6; TRBD1 matches at 7 bases. This CDR3 comprises 14 residues. The V segment lost 1 base and the J segment 6 bases; nucleotides outside the gene matches: 0. The germline CDR1 and CDR2 sequences are MNHEY and SMNVEV (reference sequence). CDR3 nucleotide sequence: TGTGCCAGCAGTTTATACAGGGGTAATTCACCCCTCCACTTT. Amino acids: CASSLYRGNSPLHF.

At least ten counts were recorded for this clonotype. The chain is built from TRBV20-1 and TRBJ2-4, with 9 bases matching TRBD1. Trimming took 8 bases from V and 0 from J; bases not matched to a gene: 14. The germline CDR1 and CDR2 sequences are DFQATT and SNEGSKA (reference sequence). This CDR3 is 17 amino acids long. The CDR3 is CSTTGTGFLLAKNIQYF. CDR3 nucleotide sequence: TGCAGTACCACCGGGACAGGGTTCTTACTAGCCAAAAACATTCAGTACTTC.

This clonotype was observed many times. V usage is TRBV28 and J usage is TRBJ2-3; 10 positions agree with TRBD1. CDR1 and CDR2 from the germline V gene are MDHEN and SYDVKM. The CDR3 runs 15 residues. V gave up 5 bases and J gave up 3 bases; unmatched junction bases: 5. The chain's CDR3 is CASSSPGQGTDTQYF. The DNA for the CDR3 is TGTGCCAGCAGTAGCCCGGGACAGGGGACAGATACGCAGTATTTT.

This clonotype was picked up many times. The chain links TRBV28 to TRBJ2-3, with 11 bases identical to TRBD2. The V gene's germline CDR1 is MDHEN and CDR2 SYDVKM. V shed 1 base and J 4 bases; nucleotides not matched to a gene: 13. This CDR3 spans 19 amino acids. The CDR3 protein is CASSLLPLTSGRASDTQYF. The CDR3 coding sequence is TGTGCCAGCAGTTTATTGCCCCTTACTAGCGGGAGAGCATCAGATACGCAGTATTTT.

This clonotype was observed many times. The CDR3 DNA reads TGCGCCAGCAGCTTGGACAGTTCCAGGGGCTCCTACGAGCAGTACTTC. This gives the protein CASSLDSSRGSYEQYF. The rearrangement links TRBV5-1 to TRBJ2-7; maybe TRBD1 (6 bases). Germline lookup yields CDR1 SGHRS and CDR2 YFSETQ. The CDR3 is made up of 16 amino acids. Trimming left V 0 bases short and J 0 bases short, with 13 bases between.

There are many counts of this clonotype. The rearrangement uses TRBV6-2 or TRBV6-3 and TRBJ2-1; 8 bases line up with TRBD2. CDR1 MNHEY and CDR2 SVGEGT come from the germline V gene. The CDR3 totals 12 residues. V lost 6 bases, J lost 9 bases, and 4 bases stayed unmatched. The CDR3 loop reads CASSRAGVEQFF. CDR3 DNA sequence: TGTGCCAGCAGCCGAGCGGGGGTTGAGCAGTTCTTC.